The TCR beta chain under discussion was sequenced for a study of post-analysis software for immune sequencing data. Germline V gene lookup returns CDR1 MNHEY and CDR2 SVGAGI. Trimming took off 4 bases at V and 13 bases at J, with 13 bases between the two ends. The CDR3 is 11 amino acids. Unique molecular identifiers featured in each of the TCR beta cDNA libraries. TCRdb reprocessed the PCR reads with MiXCR, giving one entry per CDR3 protein. Of 350,000 to 500,000 distinct CDR3 sequences listed, 39% were seen once; the top ten hold less than 10%. General study results and limits: Controls had lower frequencies than patients of about 5 TRBV segments, which included TRBV5-6, TRBV5-1 and TRBV20-1.

Concerning this clonotype itself: The antigen is undetermined.

Sequenced input: blood. The chain uses TRBV6-5 and TRBJ2-5; the D gene is possibly TRBD2 (6 bases). The TCR originated in a girl aged 2-15 years with multiple sclerosis. CDR3 bases: TGTGCCAGCAGTTGGGACTGGGAACTGTACTTC. This encodes CASSWDWELYF.